Given below is one T cell receptor beta chain in context. Its matching antigen is unknown. This record comes from a study of beta chain features in type 1 diabetes. Findings of the study overall: Across patients, naive, central memory and Treg TCRB repertoires exhibited apparently greater similarity than was observed across healthy donors.

The authors reverse transcribed all of the isolated RNA, so sequencing captured expressed TCRB transcripts. TCRdb's table, derived via immunoSEQ multiplex PCR, lists solely in-frame clones and lacks some. The profile shows nearly 250,000 clones, 55% to 70% of them singletons. The source material was naive CD4+ T cells from blood. This receptor was taken from a man younger than 40 in good health.

CDR3 sequence reads: CATSRRDRDSYEQYF. CDR3 bases: TGTGCCACCAGCAGAAGGGACCGAGACTCCTACGAGCAGTACTTC. The chain employs TRBV15 and TRBJ2-7; D could derive from TRBD1 or TRBD2 (5 bases each). In germline, CDR1 is LNHNV, CDR2 YYDKDF (reference sequence). CDR3 length: 15 residues. V was pared by 2 bases and J by 0 bases, with 11 bases between. The whole variable domain, filled in from reference TRBV15 and TRBJ2-7, reads DAMVIQNPRYQVTQFGKPVTLSCSQTLNHNVMYWYQQKSSQAPKLLFHYYDKDFNNEADTPDNFQSRRPNTSFCFLDIRSPGLGDTAMYLCATSRRDRDSYEQYFGPGTRLTVT.